This T cell receptor (beta chain) was profiled in a study of lymphopenia after photon versus proton radiotherapy. Study-wide results and limits: Better survival with proton therapy was suggested as possible, not demonstrated.

The CDR3 is 12 amino acids. CDR1 MDHEN and CDR2 SYDVKM come from the germline V gene. V was shortened by 2 bases and J by 9 bases, with 10 bases between the two germline ends. About this clone itself: Its target is unknown.

This table comes from immunoSEQ multiplex PCR, and its TCRdb copy is limited to in-frame clones, with some not included. Seen here are 35,000 to 50,000 clones, around 81% observed once, and the top ten hold over 20%. Sequencing used peripheral blood, obtained from a patient treated with proton-based radiotherapy. V usage is TRBV28 and J usage is TRBJ2-5, with D hard to call. The sequence was obtained from a woman aged 65 to 85 with pancreatic cancer. The CDR3 reads CASSLPDMAQYF. The CDR3 bases are TGTGCCAGCAGTTTACCCGACATGGCCCAGTACTTC. The complete variable domain, with remaining parts taken from reference TRBV28 and TRBJ2-5, reads DVKVTQSSRYLVKRTGEKVFLECVQDMDHENMFWYRQDPGLGLRLIYFSYDVKMKEKGDIPEGYSVSREKKERFSLILESASTNQTSMYLCASSLPDMAQYFGPGTRLLVL.